Sequencing of this T cell receptor beta chain was carried out in a study of CD8+ T cells in alopecia areata. Study summary: Tofacitinib administration persisted for 6 to 18 months, succeeded by 6 months off drug. Findings and limits, study-wide: Scalp data also include sequences from resident alphabeta T cells of normal skin. Clonality exceeded that of normal scalp in lesional scalp, most notably in alopecia totalis/universalis.

Extracted from the samples, RNA was reverse transcribed into cDNA to serve as the sequencing template. Sequencing was performed with immunoSEQ multiplex PCR; in TCRdb, only in-frame clones are kept and a portion is missing. Here the sample spans about 180,000 clones, roughly 59% being singletons. Peripheral blood, together with lesional scalp punch biopsies, was collected from alopecia areata patients. Note on this clone: Its antigen remains unidentified.

Germline assignment: CDR1 SQVTM and CDR2 ANQGSEA. This CDR3 has 12 amino acids. V lost 4 bases, J lost 8 bases, and 11 bases lay in between. The TCR was taken from a human donor with alopecia areata. The gene calls are TRBV29-1 and TRBJ1-4; a weak D match, TRBD1 (6 bases). The source material was CD4+ T cells sorted from blood, sampled at week 0. The CDR3 loop reads CSVGRGGEKLFF. CDR3 DNA sequence: TGCAGCGTTGGCAGGGGAGGGGAAAAACTGTTTTTT.